This T cell receptor (beta chain) was profiled in a study of T-cell reconstitution after alpha-beta-depleted transplantation in children. The junction had 30 bases not matched to a gene; V was cut back by 4 bases and J by 8 bases. CDR3 length: 23 amino acids. Germline V CDR1 and CDR2: SGHRS, YFSETQ. Unique molecular identifiers were incorporated when the TCRbeta library was constructed. In TCRdb, the PCR reads were re-called with MiXCR into one record per CDR3 protein. Of around 700,000 distinct CDR3 sequences listed, around 12% were seen once; the top ten hold 0.79%. This clonotype was counted between two and nine times.

The input for sequencing was PBMCs, taken before TCRalphabeta/CD19-depleted stem cell transplant. The TCR sequence derives from a girl aged 2 to 10 with congenital amegakaryocytic thrombocytopenia, due to receive a stem cell transplant. The chain is built from TRBV5-1 and TRBJ2-1; 13 positions match TRBD2. The CDR3 DNA reads as TGCGCCAGCAGCCTTGGGGTGACGGGGGCGACTAGCGGGAGGTCCGAGGCAACATATGAGCAGTTCTTC. The encoded protein is CASSLGVTGATSGRSEATYEQFF.